What follows is one T cell receptor beta chain and its context. This CDR3 is 19 amino acids long. Trimming at V came to 2 bases and at J to 6 bases, leaving 16 bases not matched to a gene. CDR1 ENHRY and CDR2 SYGVKD come from the germline V gene. This sample was taken from a study of shared T cell receptors in the human thymus. The table came from immunoSEQ multiplex PCR; TCRdb's copy has only in-frame clones and leaves some out. Among hundreds of thousands of clones listed, 70% to 90% were seen once. The data were also submitted as part of a second study, on human thymus T cells. This second study says: Thymus tissue for the work was resected from patients undergoing corrective heart surgery. Apparent skewing of V and J gene usage characterized both thymic and blood repertoires.

V usage is TRBV10-3 and J usage is TRBJ2-1, with 10 bases aligning to TRBD2. Source material: thymocytes. This TCR derives from a boy in the first two years of life with a congenital heart defect. The CDR3 here is CAISEIPSMLAGASNEQFF. The CDR3 region has the DNA TGTGCCATCAGTGAGATACCTAGTATGCTAGCGGGAGCTTCCAATGAGCAGTTCTTC.